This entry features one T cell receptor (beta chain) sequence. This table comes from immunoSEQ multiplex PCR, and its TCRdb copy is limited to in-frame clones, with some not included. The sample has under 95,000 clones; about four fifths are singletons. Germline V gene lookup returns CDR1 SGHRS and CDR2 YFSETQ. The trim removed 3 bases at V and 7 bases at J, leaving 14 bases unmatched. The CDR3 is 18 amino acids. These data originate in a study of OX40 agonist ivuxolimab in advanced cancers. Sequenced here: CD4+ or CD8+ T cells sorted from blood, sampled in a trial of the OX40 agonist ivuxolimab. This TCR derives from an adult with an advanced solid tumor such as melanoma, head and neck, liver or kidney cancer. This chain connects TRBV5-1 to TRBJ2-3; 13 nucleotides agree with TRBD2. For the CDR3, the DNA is TGCGCCAGCAGCTGGGTGACTAGCGGGGGGCCGACCCCCTATACGCAGTATTTT. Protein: CASSWVTSGGPTPYTQYF. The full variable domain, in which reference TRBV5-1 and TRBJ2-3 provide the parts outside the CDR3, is KAGVTQTPRYLIKTRGQQVTLSCSPISGHRSVSWYQQTPGQGLQFLFEYFSETQRNKGNFPGRFSGRQFSNSRSEMNVSTLELGDSALYLCASSWVTSGGPTPYTQYFGPGTRLTVL.